This is a list of T cell receptor beta chains from one sample in a study of T cell responses to AZD1222 COVID-19 vaccine. Sequenced by immunoSEQ multiplex PCR; TCRdb stores in-frame clones only, minus some. The profile shows 170,000 or so clones, about nine tenths of them singletons. The sequencing here drew on peripheral blood, taken on day 0 of AZD1222 vaccination. The receptors originated from an adult in good health. The CDR3 runs from the conserved cysteine through the conserved F or W. Fields, in order: V gene, clone size, CDR3 protein. The size of a clone is reported for some rows only, either as once, few or many, or as a class for expanded clones.

v_gene: TRBV5-1
abundance: .
CDR3aa: CASSLASGVTDTQYF

v_gene: TRBV19
abundance: once
CDR3aa: CASSMSASNEQFF

v_gene: TRBV19
abundance: .
CDR3aa: CASSKRGAPLFF

v_gene: TRBV18
abundance: .
CDR3aa: CASSPTSGGNEQFF

v_gene: TRBV4-3
abundance: .
CDR3aa: CASSQVDGMNTEAFF

v_gene: TRBV6-6
abundance: .
CDR3aa: CASSLTGKYGYTF

v_gene: TRBV9
abundance: .
CDR3aa: CASSVLEGAPGGYTF

v_gene: TRBV5-5
abundance: .
CDR3aa: CASSRGWDSSYEQYF

v_gene: TRBV5-6
abundance: .
CDR3aa: CASSPDRGLVQYF

v_gene: TRBV7-2
abundance: once
CDR3aa: CASSLASGWENEQFF

v_gene: TRBV9
abundance: .
CDR3aa: CASSVQRTQGGQETQYF

v_gene: TRBV6-5
abundance: .
CDR3aa: CASRRGYSYNSPLHF

v_gene: TRBV6-5
abundance: .
CDR3aa: CAADPNRVNYGYTF

v_gene: TRBV6-1
abundance: .
CDR3aa: CASSEEASYNEQFF

v_gene: TRBV18
abundance: .
CDR3aa: CASSPGLADTDTQYF

v_gene: TRBV10-3
abundance: .
CDR3aa: CAISGMVYGGGSETQYF

v_gene: TRBV4-1
abundance: .
CDR3aa: CASSQAQGGEQYF

v_gene: TRBV7-9
abundance: .
CDR3aa: CASSLTRGRDTQYF

v_gene: TRBV6-5
abundance: .
CDR3aa: CASRRRGGVGEKLFF

v_gene: TRBV6-5
abundance: .
CDR3aa: CASSDRYEQYF

v_gene: TRBV30
abundance: .
CDR3aa: CAWSVLRGGTEAFF

v_gene: TRBV18
abundance: .
CDR3aa: CASSPPGGAGNTEAFF

v_gene: TRBV6-1
abundance: .
CDR3aa: CASSEARISYEQYF

v_gene: TRBV7-2
abundance: .
CDR3aa: CASSSDRAQPQHF

v_gene: TRBV7-9
abundance: .
CDR3aa: CASSRDRGSFNYGYTF

v_gene: TRBV5-4
abundance: .
CDR3aa: CASSLGTKYYVGYTF

v_gene: TRBV6-2/TRBV6-3
abundance: .
CDR3aa: CASSYPRRTGGRQETQYF